This T cell receptor beta chain was recorded in a study of post-analysis software for immune sequencing data. At the level of the study: The study covered relapsing-remitting, secondary progressive and progressive-relapsing courses of multiple sclerosis.

Study conclusions and caveats: Pronounced co-clustering by F measure was evident among identically batched samples. The five TRBV segments detected at higher frequency in patients than in controls included TRBV5-6, TRBV5-1 and TRBV20-1. People with multiple sclerosis had a significantly lower normalized Chao1 diversity than controls did.

The authors incorporated unique molecular identifiers into the TCR beta cDNA libraries. TCRdb reprocessed the PCR reads via MiXCR and lists one record per CDR3 protein. The table includes about 430,000 distinct CDR3 sequences, 39% detected once. Comments on this clonotype: Antigen specificity is unknown.

The J segment lost 4 bases and the V segment lost 2 bases, leaving 4 bases of the junction unmatched. The CDR3 totals 14 residues. Looked up from germline, CDR1 is PRHDT and CDR2 is FYEKMQ (reference sequence). The J gene is TRBJ2-5, the V gene TRBV13; 7 bases line up with TRBD2. The clonotype was recovered from a girl aged 2 to 9 with multiple sclerosis. The sequenced sample was blood. In DNA, the CDR3 is TGTGCCAGCAGCTTAAGTCCTAGCGGAGAGACCCAGTACTTC. Its protein is CASSLSPSGETQYF.